One sample yielded the 21 T cell receptor beta chains listed below, sequenced in a study of T cell changes during pregnancy in multiple sclerosis. Measured with immunoSEQ multiplex PCR; TCRdb has only the in-frame clones, and not every one. The data show some 41,000 clones, with approximately 90% seen just once and 0.5% to 0.65% held by the top ten. The input for sequencing was CD4+ T cells from peripheral blood mononuclear cells, taken in the first trimester of pregnancy. Receptors were obtained from a female donor with multiple sclerosis, enrolled in a pregnancy study.

The rearrangement uses TRBV30 and TRBJ1-5; maybe TRBD1 (6 bases). The CDR3 loop spans 14 amino acids. Germline values: CDR1 GTSNPN, CDR2 SVGIG (reference sequence). Trimming took 0 bases from V and 5 from J, leaving 11 bases between them. CDR3: CAWSVLQGHQPQHF. The CDR3 DNA reads as TGTGCCTGGAGTGTATTACAGGGACATCAGCCCCAGCATTTT. The full variable domain, with the rest looked up from reference TRBV30 and TRBJ1-5, is SQTIHQWPATLVQPVGSPLSLECTVEGTSNPNLYWYRQAAGRGLQLLFYSVGIGQISSEVPQNLSASRPQDRQFILSSKKLLLSDSGFYLCAWSVLQGHQPQHFGDGTRLSIL.

This chain joins TRBV7-2 and TRBJ2-2, with a weak D call TRBD2 (6 bases). Germline values: CDR1 SGHTA, CDR2 FQGNSA. Trimming took off 1 base at V and 4 bases at J, with 13 bases between the two ends. The CDR3 contains 16 residues. The CDR3 sequence: CASSLGTGLLTGELFF. CDR3 bases: TGTGCCAGCAGCTTAGGGACGGGACTCCTCACCGGGGAGCTGTTTTTT. Complete variable domain (other parts from reference TRBV7-2 and TRBJ2-2): GAGVSQSPSNKVTEKGKDVELRCDPISGHTALYWYRQSLGQGLEFLIYFQGNSAPDKSGLPSDRFSAERTGGSVSTLTIQRTQQEDSAVYLCASSLGTGLLTGELFFGEGSRLTVL.

The chain links TRBV7-8 to TRBJ1-1, with D perhaps matching TRBD1 (5 bases). The CDR3 has 14 residues. CDR1 is SGHVS, CDR2 FQNEAQ, per germline. The V and J ends lost 5 bases and 4 bases respectively, with 14 bases between them. In DNA, the CDR3 is TGTGCCAGCAGCGGCCGGACACGAGGCACTGAAGCTTTCTTT. It encodes CASSGRTRGTEAFF.

The rearrangement joins TRBV7-6 to TRBJ2-5; 7 positions agree with TRBD1. The CDR3 runs 16 residues. Per the germline V gene, CDR1 is SGHVS and CDR2 is FNYEAQ. The ends lost 1 base at V and 3 bases at J; junction bases unmatched: 8. The CDR3 sequence is CASSLERSGGKETQYF. The CDR3, as DNA: TGTGCCAGCAGCTTAGAACGGTCAGGGGGTAAAGAGACCCAGTACTTC.

The chain is built from TRBV27 and TRBJ1-2; TRBD1 might be the D (6 bases). Germline assignment: CDR1 MNHEY and CDR2 SMNVEV (reference sequence). V was trimmed by 3 bases and J by 7 bases, leaving 12 bases between them. The CDR3 spans 13 residues. The CDR3 region is CASSFGFRGGYTF. As DNA, the CDR3 is TGTGCCAGCAGTTTTGGCTTCAGGGGTGGCTACACCTTC.

For this clone: The sample contains more than one DNA sequence encoding this CDR3. The rearrangement uses TRBV5-1 and TRBJ2-5; 8 nucleotides match TRBD1. Germline lookup yields CDR1 SGHRS and CDR2 YFSETQ. This CDR3 comprises 14 residues. Unmatched junction bases numbered 6, after V lost 4 bases and J lost 4 bases. The DNA for the CDR3 is TGCGCCAGCAGCCCGGACAGGGTGGGAGAGACCCAGTACTTC. Its protein product is CASSPDRVGETQYF.

J is TRBJ2-1 and V is TRBV10-3, with 13 bases aligning to TRBD2. Germline assignment: CDR1 ENHRY and CDR2 SYGVKD. The CDR3 runs to 14 residues. The J segment lost 7 bases and the V segment lost 5 bases, leaving 2 bases of the junction unmatched. This CDR3 is CAISTLAGGNEQFF. The CDR3 region has the DNA TGTGCCATCAGTACACTAGCGGGAGGGAATGAGCAGTTCTTC.

The chain recombines TRBV29-1 with TRBJ2-1; 7 bases agree with TRBD1. J was trimmed by 4 bases and V by 0 bases; bases with no gene match: 6. In germline, CDR1 is SQVTM, CDR2 ANQGSEA. The CDR3 is made up of 15 amino acids. CDR3 DNA: TGCAGCGTTGAAGATTCGGGGACAGTTTACAATGAGCAGTTCTTC. As protein: CSVEDSGTVYNEQFF.

This rearrangement joins TRBV13 to TRBJ1-3; 7 bases agree with TRBD1. CDR1 is PRHDT, CDR2 FYEKMQ, per germline (reference sequence). V lost 5 bases to trimming and J lost 4 bases; unmatched junction nucleotides: 8. There are 15 residues in the CDR3. The CDR3 here is CASSPRQGGGNTIYF. Here the CDR3 DNA reads TGTGCCAGCAGCCCTAGACAGGGAGGAGGAAACACCATATATTTT. Supplemented by reference TRBV13 and TRBJ1-3, the full variable domain reads AAGVIQSPRHLIKEKRETATLKCYPIPRHDTVYWYQQGPGQDPQFLISFYEKMQSDKGSIPDRFSAQQFSDYHSELNMSSLELGDSALYFCASSPRQGGGNTIYFGEGSWLTVV.

The chain is built from TRBV6-1 and TRBJ1-1; the match to TRBD1 covers 8 bases. Per germline, CDR1 MNHNS and CDR2 SASEGT. The length of the CDR3 is 15 residues. With 9 bases clipped from V and 0 bases from J, the junction kept 9 bases outside the gene matches. This chain's CDR3 is CASSDRASLNTEAFF. In DNA form, the CDR3 reads TGTGCCAGTTCGGACAGGGCATCTCTGAACACTGAAGCTTTCTTT.

The V gene is TRBV18, the J gene TRBJ1-5, with 7 bases fitting TRBD1. CDR3 length equals 15 residues. Per the germline V gene, CDR1 is KGHSH and CDR2 is LQKENI. The trim removed 4 bases at V and 5 bases at J, leaving 8 bases unmatched. CDR3 sequence reads: CASSLSWQGDQPQHF. CDR3 in DNA: TGTGCCAGCTCACTGTCGTGGCAGGGGGATCAGCCCCAGCATTTT.

The chain recombines TRBV4-2 with TRBJ1-5; D gene ambiguous. Germline-derived CDR1 and CDR2 are LGHNA and YNFKEQ. Trimming left V 0 bases short and J 5 bases short, with 11 bases between. The CDR3 consists of 15 residues. The CDR3 DNA follows: TGTGCCAGCAGCCAAGATTCAGGTGCAGATCAGCCCCAGCATTTT. Translation: CASSQDSGADQPQHF.

V gene TRBV11-2 combines with J gene TRBJ2-7; 10 bases align to TRBD2. CDR1 is SGHAT and CDR2 is FQNNGV in the germline V gene. CDR3 length equals 15 residues. After removal of 0 bases from V and 4 bases from J, the junction contained 3 bases not matched to a gene. In DNA, the CDR3 is TGTGCCAGCAGCTTAGAACTAGCGGGGATATACGAGCAGTACTTC. As protein: CASSLELAGIYEQYF.

The rearrangement links TRBV14 to TRBJ2-7; no definite D call. The CDR3 is 12 residues long. Germline V lookup: CDR1 SGHDN, CDR2 FVKESK. V was shortened by 4 bases and J by 8 bases, with 12 bases between the two germline ends. The CDR3 nucleotides are TGTGCCAGCAGCCTCTCTCTCGTCCAGCAGTACTTC. Amino acids: CASSLSLVQQYF.

In this sample, this clone turned up once. The genes are TRBV7-3 and TRBJ1-2, with D unclear. V lost 6 bases and J 6 bases, leaving 11 bases between the germline ends. CDR3 length equals 12 residues. The germline gives CDR1 SGHTA, CDR2 FQGTGA. The CDR3 loop reads CASSPGGDGYTF. The CDR3 DNA follows: TGTGCCAGCAGTCCCGGAGGCGATGGCTACACCTTC. The full variable domain, completed using reference TRBV7-3 and TRBJ1-2, is GAGVSQTPSNKVTEKGKYVELRCDPISGHTALYWYRQSLGQGPEFLIYFQGTGAADDSGLPNDRFFAVRPEGSVSTLKIQRTERGDSAVYLCASSPGGDGYTFGSGTRLTVV.

The DNA of the CDR3 is TGTGCCAGCAGCCCCTTAATACAGGGGTATGCGAGCAATCAGCCCCAGCATTTT. It translates to CASSPLIQGYASNQPQHF. The chain recombines TRBV7-2 with TRBJ1-5, with 7 nucleotides matching TRBD1. The CDR3 consists of 18 residues. The J segment lost 1 base and the V segment lost 5 bases, leaving 14 bases of the junction unmatched. CDR1 is SGHTA and CDR2 is FQGNSA in the germline V gene.

The CDR3 loop reads CASSQETGQGQLLRAFF. DNA for the CDR3: TGCGCCAGCAGCCAAGAAACCGGACAGGGCCAGCTACTGAGAGCTTTCTTT. V and J are TRBV4-1 and TRBJ1-1, with TRBD1 matching 8 bases. V trimming: 0 bases; J trimming: 10 bases; junction bases outside the gene matches: 16. Looked up from germline, CDR1 is MGHRA and CDR2 is YSYEKL. CDR3 length: 17 residues.

A single count supports this clone. This sequence joins TRBV6-5 and TRBJ2-7; 7 bases map to TRBD2. The germline V gene encodes CDR1 MNHEY and CDR2 SVGAGI. With 2 bases clipped from V and 7 bases from J, the junction kept 5 bases outside the gene matches. The CDR3 contains 13 residues. CDR3 sequence (DNA): TGTGCCAGCAGTTACGGGAAGCGGGGAGAGCAGTACTTC. The encoded protein is CASSYGKRGEQYF.

This chain uses TRBV7-9 with TRBJ1-1, with D possibly TRBD1 on 5 matching bases. The germline gives CDR1 SEHNR, CDR2 FQNEAQ (reference sequence). Trimming pared 5 bases from V and 3 bases from J, leaving 16 bases between. The CDR3 has 15 amino acids. CDR3 residues: CASSPPGGGHTEAFF. CDR3 coding DNA: TGTGCCAGCAGCCCCCCCGGGGGAGGGCACACTGAAGCTTTCTTT.

The chain joins TRBV7-2 to TRBJ1-5; 10 bases align to TRBD1. Germline loops: CDR1 SGHTA, CDR2 FQGNSA. Unmatched junction bases numbered 1, after V lost 6 bases and J lost 5 bases. This CDR3 is 13 amino acids long. CDR3: CASSGQGDQPQHF. Here the CDR3 DNA reads TGTGCCAGCAGTGGACAGGGGGATCAGCCCCAGCATTTT.

V gene TRBV19 combines with J gene TRBJ1-1; possibly TRBD1 for D (5 bases). V gave up 5 bases and J gave up 8 bases, with 18 bases separating them. This CDR3 is 14 amino acids long. Germline V gives CDR1 LNHDA, CDR2 SQIVND (reference sequence). The CDR3 coding sequence is TGTGCCAGTAGTGGGTCGTCGGCAGGGTTCGAAGCTTTCTTT. It encodes CASSGSSAGFEAFF.